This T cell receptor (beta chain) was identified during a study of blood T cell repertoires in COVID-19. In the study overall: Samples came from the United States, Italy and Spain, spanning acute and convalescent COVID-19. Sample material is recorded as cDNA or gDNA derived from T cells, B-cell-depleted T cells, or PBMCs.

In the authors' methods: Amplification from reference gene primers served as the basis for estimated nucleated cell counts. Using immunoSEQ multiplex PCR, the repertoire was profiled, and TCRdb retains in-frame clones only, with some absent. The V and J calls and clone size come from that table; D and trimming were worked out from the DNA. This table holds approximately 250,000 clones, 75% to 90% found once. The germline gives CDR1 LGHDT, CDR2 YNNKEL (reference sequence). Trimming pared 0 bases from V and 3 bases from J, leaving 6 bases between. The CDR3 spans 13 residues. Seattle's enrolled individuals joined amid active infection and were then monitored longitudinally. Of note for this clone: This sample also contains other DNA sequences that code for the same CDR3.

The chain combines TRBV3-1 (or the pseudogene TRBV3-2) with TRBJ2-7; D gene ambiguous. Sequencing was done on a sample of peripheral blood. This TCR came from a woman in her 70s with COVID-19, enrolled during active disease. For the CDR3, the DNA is TGTGCCAGCAGCCAAGATCCAGTCTACGAGCAGTACTTC. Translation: CASSQDPVYEQYF.